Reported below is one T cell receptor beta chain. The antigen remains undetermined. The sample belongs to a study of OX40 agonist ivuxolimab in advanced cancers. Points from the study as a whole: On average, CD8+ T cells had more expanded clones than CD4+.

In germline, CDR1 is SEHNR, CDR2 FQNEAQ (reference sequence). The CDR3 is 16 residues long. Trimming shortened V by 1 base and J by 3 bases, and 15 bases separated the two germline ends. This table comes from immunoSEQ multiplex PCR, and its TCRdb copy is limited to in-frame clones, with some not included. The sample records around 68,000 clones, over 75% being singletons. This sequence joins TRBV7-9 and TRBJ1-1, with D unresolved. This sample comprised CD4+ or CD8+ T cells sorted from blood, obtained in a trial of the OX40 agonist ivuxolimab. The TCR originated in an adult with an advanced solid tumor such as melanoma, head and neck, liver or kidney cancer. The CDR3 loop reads CASSLGGPGLDTEAFF. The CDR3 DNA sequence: TGTGCCAGCAGCTTAGGGGGTCCGGGTTTGGACACTGAAGCTTTCTTT.